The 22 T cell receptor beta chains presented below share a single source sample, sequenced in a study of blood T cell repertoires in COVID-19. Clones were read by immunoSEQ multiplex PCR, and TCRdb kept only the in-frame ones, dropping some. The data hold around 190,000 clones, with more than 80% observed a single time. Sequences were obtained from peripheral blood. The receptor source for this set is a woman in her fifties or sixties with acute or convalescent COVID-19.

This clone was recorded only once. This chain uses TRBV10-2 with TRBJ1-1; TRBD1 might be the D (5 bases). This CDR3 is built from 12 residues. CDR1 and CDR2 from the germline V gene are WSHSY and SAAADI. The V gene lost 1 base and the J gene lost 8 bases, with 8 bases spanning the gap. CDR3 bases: TGCGCCAGCAGTGAGTTCTGGGGCGAAGCTTTCTTT. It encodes CASSEFWGEAFF.

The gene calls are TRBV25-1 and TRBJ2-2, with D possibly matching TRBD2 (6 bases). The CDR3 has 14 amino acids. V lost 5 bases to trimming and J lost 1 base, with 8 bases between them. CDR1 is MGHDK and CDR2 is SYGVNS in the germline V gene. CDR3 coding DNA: TGTGCCAGCAGTACCGGGGGGAACACCGGGGAGCTGTTTTTT. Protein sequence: CASSTGGNTGELFF.

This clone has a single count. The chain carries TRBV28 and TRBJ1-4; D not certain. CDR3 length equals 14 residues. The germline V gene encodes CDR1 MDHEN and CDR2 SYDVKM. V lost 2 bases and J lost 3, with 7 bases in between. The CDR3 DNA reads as TGTGCCAGCAGTTTAGTAGTGTCTAATGAAAAACTGTTTTTT. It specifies CASSLVVSNEKLFF.

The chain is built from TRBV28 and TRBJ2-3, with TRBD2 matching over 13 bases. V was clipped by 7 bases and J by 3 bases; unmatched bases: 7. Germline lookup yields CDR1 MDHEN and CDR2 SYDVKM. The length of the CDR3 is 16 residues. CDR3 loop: CASTGGLAGSTDTQYF. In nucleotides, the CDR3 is TGTGCCAGCACCGGGGGACTAGCGGGATCTACAGATACGCAGTATTTT.

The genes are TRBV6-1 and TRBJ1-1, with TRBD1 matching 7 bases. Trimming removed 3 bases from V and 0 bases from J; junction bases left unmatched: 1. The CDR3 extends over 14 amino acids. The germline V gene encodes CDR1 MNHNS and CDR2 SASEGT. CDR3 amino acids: CASSETGLNTEAFF. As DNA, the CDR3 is TGTGCCAGCAGTGAGACAGGGTTGAACACTGAAGCTTTCTTT.

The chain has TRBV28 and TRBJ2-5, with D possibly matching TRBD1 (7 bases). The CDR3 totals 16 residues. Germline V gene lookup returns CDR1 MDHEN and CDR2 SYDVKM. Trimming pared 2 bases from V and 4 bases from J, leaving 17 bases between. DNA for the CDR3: TGTGCCAGCAGTTTAATTGGAGGGGGCGGCACAGAGACCCAGTACTTC. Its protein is CASSLIGGGGTETQYF.

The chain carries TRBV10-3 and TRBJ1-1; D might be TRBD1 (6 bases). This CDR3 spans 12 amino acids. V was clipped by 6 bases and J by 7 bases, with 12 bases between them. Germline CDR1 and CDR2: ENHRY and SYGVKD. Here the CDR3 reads CAISFGQREAFF. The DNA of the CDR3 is TGTGCCATCAGCTTCGGACAGCGTGAAGCTTTCTTT.

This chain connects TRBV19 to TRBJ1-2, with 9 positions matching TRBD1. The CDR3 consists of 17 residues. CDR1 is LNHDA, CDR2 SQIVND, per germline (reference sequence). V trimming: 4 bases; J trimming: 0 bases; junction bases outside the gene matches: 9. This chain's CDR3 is CASSSRQGVYPNYGYTF. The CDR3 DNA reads TGTGCCAGTAGTAGCAGACAGGGGGTTTACCCTAACTATGGCTACACCTTC.

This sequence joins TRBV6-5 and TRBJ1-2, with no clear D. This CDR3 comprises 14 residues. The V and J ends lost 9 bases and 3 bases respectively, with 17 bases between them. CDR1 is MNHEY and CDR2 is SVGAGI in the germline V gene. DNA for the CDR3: TGTGCCAGTGCGGCGGATGGTACTCACTATGGCTACACCTTC. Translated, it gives CASAADGTHYGYTF.

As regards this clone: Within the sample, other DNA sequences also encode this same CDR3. This CDR3 is CASSFSRGTEAFF. CDR3 nucleotides: TGTGCCAGCAGTTTCAGCAGGGGCACTGAAGCTTTCTTT. The chain links TRBV12-3 or TRBV12-4 to TRBJ1-1, with a tentative D call TRBD1 (6 bases). The V end was cut by 3 bases, the J end by 4 bases, with 9 bases between. This CDR3 comprises 13 residues.

The CDR3 spells CASSSDTNYGYTF. The CDR3 bases are TGTGCCAGCAGCTCGGACACTAACTATGGCTACACCTTC. V is TRBV7-9 and J is TRBJ1-2, with D tentatively TRBD1 (5 bases). The CDR3 runs to 13 residues. CDR1 and CDR2 (germline): SEHNR, FQNEAQ (reference sequence). The ends were cut back, 4 bases at V and 0 bases at J, with 6 bases in the middle. Full variable domain (outside the CDR3, taken from reference TRBV7-9 and TRBJ1-2): DTGVSQNPRHKITKRGQNVTFRCDPISEHNRLYWYRQTLGQGPEFLTYFQNEAQLEKSRLLSDRFSAERPKGSFSTLEIQRTEQGDSAMYLCASSSDTNYGYTFGSGTRLTVV.

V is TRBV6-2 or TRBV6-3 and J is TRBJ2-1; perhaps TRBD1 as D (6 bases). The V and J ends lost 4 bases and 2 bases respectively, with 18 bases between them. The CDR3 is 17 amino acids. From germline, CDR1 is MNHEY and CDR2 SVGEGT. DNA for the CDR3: TGTGCCAGCAGTTCGAACACAGGGCCCTCAACCTACAATGAGCAGTTCTTC. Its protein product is CASSSNTGPSTYNEQFF.

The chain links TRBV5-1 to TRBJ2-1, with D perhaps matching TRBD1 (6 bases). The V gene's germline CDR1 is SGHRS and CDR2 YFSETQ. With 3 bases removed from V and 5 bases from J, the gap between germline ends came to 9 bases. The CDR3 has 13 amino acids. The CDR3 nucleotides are TGCGCCAGCAGCTCGGGACACAACAATGAGCAGTTCTTC. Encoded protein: CASSSGHNNEQFF.

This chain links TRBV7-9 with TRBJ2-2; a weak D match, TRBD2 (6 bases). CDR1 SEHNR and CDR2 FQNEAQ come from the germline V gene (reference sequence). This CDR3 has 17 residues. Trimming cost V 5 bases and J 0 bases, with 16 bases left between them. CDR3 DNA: TGTGCCAGCAGCCCCTATTCTAGCGCTCCGAACACCGGGGAGCTGTTTTTT. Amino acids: CASSPYSSAPNTGELFF.

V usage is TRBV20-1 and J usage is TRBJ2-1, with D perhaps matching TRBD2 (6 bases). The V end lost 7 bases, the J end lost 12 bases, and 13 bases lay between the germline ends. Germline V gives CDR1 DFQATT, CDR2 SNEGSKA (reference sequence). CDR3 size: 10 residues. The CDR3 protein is CSVRERGQFF. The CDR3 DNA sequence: TGCAGTGTTCGGGAGCGAGGGCAGTTCTTC.

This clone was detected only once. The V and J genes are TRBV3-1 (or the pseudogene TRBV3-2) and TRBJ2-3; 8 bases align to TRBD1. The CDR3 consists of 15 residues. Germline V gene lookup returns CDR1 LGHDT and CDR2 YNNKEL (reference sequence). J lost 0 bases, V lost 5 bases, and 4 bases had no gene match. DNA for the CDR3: TGTGCCAGCAGCACGACAGGGGCTAGCACAGATACGCAGTATTTT. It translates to CASSTTGASTDTQYF.

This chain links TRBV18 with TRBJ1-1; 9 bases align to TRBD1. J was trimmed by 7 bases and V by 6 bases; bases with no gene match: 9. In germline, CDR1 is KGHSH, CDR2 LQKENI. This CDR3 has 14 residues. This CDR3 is CASSRDRGGLEAFF. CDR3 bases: TGTGCCAGCTCCCGCGACAGGGGGGGACTTGAAGCTTTCTTT.

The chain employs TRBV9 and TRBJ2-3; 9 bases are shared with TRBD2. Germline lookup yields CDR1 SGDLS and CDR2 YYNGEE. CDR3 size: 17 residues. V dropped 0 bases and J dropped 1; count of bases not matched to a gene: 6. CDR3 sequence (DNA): TGTGCCAGCAGCGTAGCGGCTAGCGGGACAGGCACAGATACGCAGTATTTT. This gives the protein CASSVAASGTGTDTQYF.

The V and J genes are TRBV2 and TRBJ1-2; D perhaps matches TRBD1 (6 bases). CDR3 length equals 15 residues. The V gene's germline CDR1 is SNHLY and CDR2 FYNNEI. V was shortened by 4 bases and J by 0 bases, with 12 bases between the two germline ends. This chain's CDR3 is CASSAGQISNYGYTF. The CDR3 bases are TGTGCCAGCAGTGCCGGACAGATTTCTAACTATGGCTACACCTTC.

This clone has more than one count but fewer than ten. CDR3 protein: CASSPLRGREGSYEQYF. The CDR3 nucleotides are TGTGCCAGCTCACCACTACGCGGGCGGGAGGGCTCCTACGAGCAGTACTTC. J is TRBJ2-7 and V is TRBV18, with 9 bases that match TRBD2. This CDR3 has 17 residues. Germline CDR1 is KGHSH and CDR2 is LQKENI. V shed 1 base and J 0 bases; nucleotides not matched to a gene: 7.

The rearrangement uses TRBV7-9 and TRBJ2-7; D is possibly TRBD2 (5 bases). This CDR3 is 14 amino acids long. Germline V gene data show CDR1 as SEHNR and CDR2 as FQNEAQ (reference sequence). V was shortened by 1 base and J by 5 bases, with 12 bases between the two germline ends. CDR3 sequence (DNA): TGTGCCAGCAGCTTAGAGCGGCAGGAGGACGAGCAGTACGTC. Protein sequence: CASSLERQEDEQYV.

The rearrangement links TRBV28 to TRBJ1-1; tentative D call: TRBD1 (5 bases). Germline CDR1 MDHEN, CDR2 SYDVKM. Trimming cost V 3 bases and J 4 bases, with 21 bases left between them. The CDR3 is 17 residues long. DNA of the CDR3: TGTGCCAGCAGTTTGGGAGGAGGGGTGGGGGTGCGCACTGAAGCTTTCTTT. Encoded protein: CASSLGGGVGVRTEAFF.